This T cell receptor beta chain comes out of a study of blood T cell repertoires in COVID-19. Sequencing used immunoSEQ multiplex PCR; TCRdb keeps in-frame clones, though not all of them. The sample contains 300,000 to 350,000 clones, more than 90% of which appear only once. Within the 2 weeks before study entry, each person in the exposed group met a COVID-19 case. V was trimmed by 4 bases and J by 11 bases, leaving 12 bases between them. The CDR3 sequence is 11 residues long. From germline, CDR1 is SGHRS and CDR2 YFSETQ. The sequencing input was PBMCs or T cells enriched from blood (not recorded which). This sequence was found in a woman in her 30s who had been exposed to COVID-19. The rearrangement joins TRBV5-1 to TRBJ1-1, with D perhaps matching TRBD1 (6 bases). CDR3 in amino acids: CASSAGADAFF. The CDR3 bases are TGCGCCAGCAGCGCAGGGGCGGACGCTTTCTTT.